These 15 T cell receptor beta chains originate from one sample sequenced in a study of blood T cells in healthy people across ages. PCR was performed a second time for about 7 to 11 cycles using a sample-barcoded 5' primer and a J-beta primer mix. Via MiXCR, TCRdb re-called the 5' RACE reads, giving one row per CDR3 protein. The sample yields about 570,000 distinct CDR3 sequences, approximately 27% seen once. The source material was blood. These receptors came from a woman aged 70 to 79 in good health.

The sample holds a few counts of this clonotype. The genes are TRBV3-1 and TRBJ2-5; 11 bases are a match to TRBD2. The CDR3 covers 20 residues. Germline V gene data show CDR1 as LGHDT and CDR2 as YNNKEL (reference sequence). J lost 5 bases, V lost 4 bases, and 21 bases had no gene match. CDR3 protein: CASSLSGLAASRGATETQYF. CDR3 nucleotide sequence: TGTGCCAGCAGCCTTTCGGGACTAGCGGCTTCTAGAGGAGCAACTGAGACCCAGTACTTC.

As to this clonotype: At one of its ends the junction is not consistent with the germline gene, which may arise from a read error. V and J are TRBV29-1 and TRBJ2-5; a possible D gene is TRBD1 (6 bases). TRBJ2-1 explains the end of the DNA better; the J call may be wrong. This CDR3 has 12 amino acids. The germline V gene has CDR1 SQVTM and CDR2 ANQGSEA. The CDR3: CSEQGWGNGQFF. DNA of the CDR3: TGCAGCGAACAGGGCTGGGGCAATGGGCAGTTCTTC.

V gene TRBV5-1 combines with J gene TRBJ1-2; tentatively, D is TRBD1 (6 bases). Germline V gives CDR1 SGHRS, CDR2 YFSETQ. The CDR3 spans 13 residues. V lost 4 bases and J lost 10, with 17 bases in between. The CDR3 bases are TGCGCCAGCAGCGCCCTACAGGGATCGGACTACACCTTC. Residues: CASSALQGSDYTF.

The chain is built from TRBV7-2 and TRBJ2-7; 10 bases line up with TRBD1. The CDR3 is made up of 13 amino acids. V dropped 4 bases and J dropped 6; count of bases not matched to a gene: 3. The germline V gene has CDR1 SGHTA and CDR2 FQGNSA. CDR3 sequence reads: CASSSGQGVEQYF. CDR3 in DNA: TGTGCCAGCAGCTCCGGACAGGGGGTCGAGCAGTACTTC.

Note on this clonotype: A junction boundary mismatches the germline segment, possibly from a read error. V gene TRBV28 combines with J gene TRBJ2-1; D gene uncertain. Germline CDR1 and CDR2: MDHEN and SYDVKM. CDR3 size: 13 residues. In DNA form, the CDR3 reads TGTGCCAGCAGTTTGAACCTCTACAGTGAGCAGTTCTTC. It specifies CASSLNLYSEQFF.

This clonotype appeared a few times. This chain connects TRBV14 to TRBJ2-1, with D possibly TRBD1 on 6 matching bases. Germline lookup yields CDR1 SGHDN and CDR2 FVKESK. This CDR3 comprises 13 residues. V shed 3 bases and J shed 6 bases, with 9 bases lying between them. The CDR3 loop is CASSQVQGNEQFF. CDR3 DNA sequence: TGTGCCAGCAGCCAGGTACAGGGCAATGAGCAGTTCTTC.

The V gene is TRBV29-1, the J gene TRBJ1-1; D unclear. Germline V lookup: CDR1 SQVTM, CDR2 ANQGSEA. V was clipped by 5 bases and J by 4 bases, with 11 bases between them. The CDR3 covers 12 residues. CDR3 residues: CSVTSRGTEAFF. In DNA, the CDR3 is TGCAGCGTTACCAGTCGAGGCACTGAAGCTTTCTTT.

This clonotype occurred a few times. V and J are TRBV6-6 and TRBJ2-2, with TRBD1 matching 9 bases. The CDR3 has 16 residues. V was pared by 2 bases and J by 7 bases, with 8 bases of the junction left unmatched. In germline, CDR1 is MNHNY, CDR2 SVGAGI (reference sequence). Written as DNA, the CDR3 is TGTGCCAGCAGTTACCCCGGGACAGGGTTCATCGGGGAGCTGTTTTTT. It yields the protein CASSYPGTGFIGELFF.

The chain recombines TRBV18 with TRBJ2-5, with a tentative D call TRBD1 (5 bases). The CDR3 is 16 residues long. Germline V gene sequence: CDR1 KGHSH, CDR2 LQKENI. Trimming removed 0 bases at V and 2 bases at J, with 13 bases between. The CDR3 region is CASSPPGAGPQETQYF. CDR3 bases: TGTGCCAGCTCACCACCTGGAGCAGGGCCGCAAGAGACCCAGTACTTC.

The chain is built from TRBV7-2 and TRBJ2-5; weak D call: TRBD1 (6 bases). The J call may be faulty, since TRBJ2-1 better matches the DNA end. The CDR3 consists of 14 residues. Germline CDR1 is SGHTA and CDR2 is FQGNSA. CDR3 sequence reads: CASSSLGGRDPQFF. CDR3 DNA sequence: TGTGCCAGCAGCTCCCTAGGGGGTAGGGATCCCCAGTTCTTC.

The chain employs TRBV27 and TRBJ2-5; 11 positions agree with TRBD2. The CDR3 has 15 amino acids. CDR1 and CDR2 (germline): MNHEY, SMNVEV (reference sequence). With V trimmed by 6 bases and J by 5 bases, 8 bases remained unmatched. CDR3 nucleotide sequence: TGTGCCAGCAGCCCGACACTAGCGGGGGTTGAGACCCAGTACTTC. As protein: CASSPTLAGVETQYF.

This clonotype was seen a few times. The J gene is TRBJ1-2, the V gene TRBV2; possibly TRBD1 for D (6 bases). Trimming removed 1 base from V and 5 bases from J, with 8 bases in between. The CDR3 extends over 13 amino acids. Germline-derived CDR1 and CDR2 are SNHLY and FYNNEI. The CDR3 here is CASSEVTGYGYTF. In DNA, the CDR3 is TGTGCCAGCAGTGAAGTGACAGGATATGGCTACACCTTC.

The chain employs TRBV6-5 and TRBJ2-1; D may correspond to TRBD1 or TRBD2 (6 bases each). CDR1 MNHEY and CDR2 SVGAGI come from the germline V gene. The V and J ends lost 0 bases and 4 bases respectively, with 13 bases between them. The CDR3 is made up of 16 amino acids. For the CDR3, the DNA is TGTGCCAGCAGTTACTCGGGCAGGGGACTTTACAATGAGCAGTTCTTC. Its protein product is CASSYSGRGLYNEQFF.

This clonotype was counted only a few times. This chain connects TRBV10-3 to TRBJ1-2; the D gene is possibly TRBD1 (6 bases). There are 12 residues in the CDR3. The germline gives CDR1 ENHRY, CDR2 SYGVKD. Trimming took 6 bases from V and 4 from J, leaving 9 bases between them. DNA for the CDR3: TGTGCCATCAGGGACAGCCTCTATGGCTACACCTTC. Translating gives CAIRDSLYGYTF.

The CDR3 region has the DNA TGCAGCGTTGGGGAGACCGGGGCCAACGTCCTGACTTTC. Amino acids: CSVGETGANVLTF. The V and J genes are TRBV29-1 and TRBJ2-6; the D gene is possibly TRBD2 (5 bases). The CDR3 is 13 amino acids. CDR1 is SQVTM and CDR2 is ANQGSEA in the germline V gene. V was shortened by 4 bases and J by 4 bases, with 8 bases between the two germline ends.